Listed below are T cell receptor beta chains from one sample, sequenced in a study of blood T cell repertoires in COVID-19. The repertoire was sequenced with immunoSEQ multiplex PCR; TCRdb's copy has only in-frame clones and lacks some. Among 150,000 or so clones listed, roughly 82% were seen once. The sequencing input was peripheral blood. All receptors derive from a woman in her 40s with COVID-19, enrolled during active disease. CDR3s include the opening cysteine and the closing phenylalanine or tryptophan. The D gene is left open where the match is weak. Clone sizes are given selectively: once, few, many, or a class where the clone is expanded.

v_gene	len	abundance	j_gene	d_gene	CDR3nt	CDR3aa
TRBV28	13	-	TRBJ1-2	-	TGTGCCAGCAGTAAGGACAGAAAATATGGCTACACCTTC	CASSKDRKYGYTF
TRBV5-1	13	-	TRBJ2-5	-	TGCGCCAGCAGCTCGTTTCAGGGGGAGACCCAGTACTTC	CASSSFQGETQYF
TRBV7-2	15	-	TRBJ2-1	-	TGTGCCAGCAGCTTTTTCGGGAGCTCCTACAATGAGCAGTTCTTC	CASSFFGSSYNEQFF
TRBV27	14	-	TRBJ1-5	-	TGTGCCAGCAGTGATTGGAGAGGCAATCAGCCCCAGCATTTT	CASSDWRGNQPQHF
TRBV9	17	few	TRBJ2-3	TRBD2	TGTGCCAGCAGCGTCCTAGCGGGAGCTCTGAGTACAGATACGCAGTATTTT	CASSVLAGALSTDTQYF
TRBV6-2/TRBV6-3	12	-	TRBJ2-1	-	TGTGCCAGCAGTGGACTAAACAATGAGCAGTTCTTC	CASSGLNNEQFF
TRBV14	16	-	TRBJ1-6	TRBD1	TGTGCCAGCAGCCAAGACCCAGACAGGGACAATTCACCCCTCCACTTT	CASSQDPDRDNSPLHF
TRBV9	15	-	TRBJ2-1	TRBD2	TGTGCCAGCAGCGTATTTGGCGGGAGCCCCAATGAGCAGTTCTTC	CASSVFGGSPNEQFF
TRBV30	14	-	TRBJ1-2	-	TGTGCCTGGATAGGGGGGGGCTCCGACTATGGCTACACCTTC	CAWIGGGSDYGYTF
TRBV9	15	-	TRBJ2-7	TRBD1	TGTGCCAGCAGCGTAGGGACAGGGGGCACCTACGAGCAGTACTTC	CASSVGTGGTYEQYF
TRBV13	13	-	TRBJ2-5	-	TGTGCCAGCAGAGAAGCGGTTGCAGAGACCCAGTACTTC	CASREAVAETQYF
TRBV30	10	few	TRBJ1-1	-	TGTGCCTGCACAGGTCCTGAAGCTTTCTTT	CACTGPEAFF
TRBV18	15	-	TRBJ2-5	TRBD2	TGTGCCAGCTCACGGACTAGCGGGTACCAAGAGACCCAGTACTTC	CASSRTSGYQETQYF
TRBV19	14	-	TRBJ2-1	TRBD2	TGTGCCAGTAGTAGTCTAGCGGGATCCAGTGAGCAGTTCTTC	CASSSLAGSSEQFF
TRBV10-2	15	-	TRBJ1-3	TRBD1	TGCGCCAGCAGTGAGTACAGGGGCTCTGGAAACACCATATATTTT	CASSEYRGSGNTIYF
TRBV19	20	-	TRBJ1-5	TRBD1	TGTGCCAGTAGTATTAACCGTGGACAGGAAAGGTTGGGATGGGATCAGCCCCAGCATTTT	CASSINRGQERLGWDQPQHF
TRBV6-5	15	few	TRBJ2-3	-	TGTGCCAGCCGGGAAAGTACGAGGAACCCAAATACGCAGTATTTT	CASRESTRNPNTQYF
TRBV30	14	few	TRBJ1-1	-	TGTGCCTGGAGTACGGGACTGGGAATCACTGAAGCTTTCTTT	CAWSTGLGITEAFF
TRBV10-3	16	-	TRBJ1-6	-	TGTGCCGCGTCCCACGGGGGTCTGAGGGATAATTCACCCCTCCACTTT	CAASHGGLRDNSPLHF
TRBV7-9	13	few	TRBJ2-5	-	TGTGCCAGCAGCTTCCAGAATGCAGAGACCCAGTACTTC	CASSFQNAETQYF
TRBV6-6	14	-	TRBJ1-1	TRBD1	TGTGCCAGCAGTTCCACTACAGGGGACACTGAAGCTTTCTTT	CASSSTTGDTEAFF
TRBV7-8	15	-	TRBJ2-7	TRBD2	TGTGCCAGCAGTCCCCGCGCTAGCGGGTTTTACGAGCAGTACTTC	CASSPRASGFYEQYF
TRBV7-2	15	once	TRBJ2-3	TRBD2	TGTGCCAGCAGCTTTAGCGGGGGTGGGTCAGATACGCAGTATTTT	CASSFSGGGSDTQYF
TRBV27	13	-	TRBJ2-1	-	TGTGCCAGCAGCCGGAAGAGGGTCGATGAGCAGTTCTTC	CASSRKRVDEQFF
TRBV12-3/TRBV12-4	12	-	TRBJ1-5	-	TGTGCCAGCAGTTTAGCCGCCGGGCCCCAGCATTTT	CASSLAAGPQHF
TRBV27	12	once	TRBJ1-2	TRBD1	TGTGCCAGCAGGGACAGGGGGCTCGGCTACACCTTC	CASRDRGLGYTF
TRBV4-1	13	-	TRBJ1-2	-	TGCGCCAGCAGCCCTGAGGACTTGTACGGCTACACCTTC	CASSPEDLYGYTF
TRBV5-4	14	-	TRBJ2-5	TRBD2	TGTGCCAGCAGCTTACAGCGGGAACAAGAGACCCAGTACTTC	CASSLQREQETQYF
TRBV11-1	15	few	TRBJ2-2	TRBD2	TGTGCCAGCAGAAGTCTAGCGGGAGGGGACGGGGAGCTGTTTTTT	CASRSLAGGDGELFF
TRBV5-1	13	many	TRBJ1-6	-	TGCGCCAGCAGCTTGGCGGGGTGGGGTCCCCTCCACTTT	CASSLAGWGPLHF
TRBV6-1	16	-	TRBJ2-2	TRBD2	TGTGCCAGCAGTGTACGGCTAGCGGGGGTTACCGGGGAGCTGTTTTTT	CASSVRLAGVTGELFF
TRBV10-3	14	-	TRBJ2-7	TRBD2	TGTGCCATCAGTGAAAGCGGGAGGGACTACGAGCAGTACTTC	CAISESGRDYEQYF
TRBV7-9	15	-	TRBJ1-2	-	TGTGCCAGCAGCGCCTCTACGGTTTCTAACTATGGCTACACCTTC	CASSASTVSNYGYTF
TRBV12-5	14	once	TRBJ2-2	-	TGTGCTAGTGGTTTGGGAGATCCGACCGGGGAGCTGTTTTTT	CASGLGDPTGELFF
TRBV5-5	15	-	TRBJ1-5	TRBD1	TGTGCCAGCAGCGTGACAGGGGGCGGCAATCAGCCCCAGCATTTT	CASSVTGGGNQPQHF
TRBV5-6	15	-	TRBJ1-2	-	TGTGCCAGCAGCCCAACCCTGGCAGGGGAGAGAGGCTACACCTTC	CASSPTLAGERGYTF
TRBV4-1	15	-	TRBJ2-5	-	TGCGCCAGCAGCCAAAATACAGGTCCCCAAGAGACCCAGTACTTC	CASSQNTGPQETQYF
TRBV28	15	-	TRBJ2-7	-	TGTGCCAGCAGTCGACCCGGGACTCTGAGCTACGAGCAGTACTTC	CASSRPGTLSYEQYF
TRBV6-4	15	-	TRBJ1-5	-	TGTGCCAGCAGTCTACATGGGGGGGTCAATCAGCCCCAGCATTTT	CASSLHGGVNQPQHF
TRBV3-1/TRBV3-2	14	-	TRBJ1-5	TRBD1	TGTGCCAGCAGCCAAGGACAGGGTACACAGCCCCAGCATTTT	CASSQGQGTQPQHF
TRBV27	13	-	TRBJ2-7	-	TGTGCCAGCAGTTTATCTCCTTCGTACGAGCAGTACTTC	CASSLSPSYEQYF
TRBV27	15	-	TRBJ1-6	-	TGTGCCAGCAGTTTAGAGGGAGGATATAATTCACCCCTCCACTTT	CASSLEGGYNSPLHF
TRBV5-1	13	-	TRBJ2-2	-	TGCGCCAGCAGCTTGCCCCTTCCCGGGGAGCTGTTTTTT	CASSLPLPGELFF
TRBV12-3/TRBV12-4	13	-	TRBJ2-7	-	TGTGCCAGCAGTTTGTTGGCGGGGACCGAGCAGTACTTC	CASSLLAGTEQYF
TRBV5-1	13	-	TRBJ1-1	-	TGCGCCAGCAGCTTCGCAGGAGGCACTGAAGCTTTCTTT	CASSFAGGTEAFF
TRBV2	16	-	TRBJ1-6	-	TGTGCCAGCAGTGAAGACAGATTCTTCTATAATTCACCCCTCCACTTT	CASSEDRFFYNSPLHF
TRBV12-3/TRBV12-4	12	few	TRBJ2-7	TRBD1	TGTGCCATCGCGACAGGGCCTCGCGAGCAGTACTTC	CAIATGPREQYF
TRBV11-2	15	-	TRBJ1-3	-	TGTGCCAGCAGGCCCGGGACTATCTCTGGAAACACCATATATTTT	CASRPGTISGNTIYF
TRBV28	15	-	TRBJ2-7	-	TGTGCCAGCAGTTTAAGCGGCGGACTCATCTACGAGCAGTACTTC	CASSLSGGLIYEQYF